Given below is one T cell receptor (beta chain) in context. Whereas donors were nominally healthy upon sampling, unrecorded immune exposures were probable. These data belong to a study of cytomegalovirus exposure and HLA in healthy donors. PCR was performed using 60 Vbeta and 13 Jbeta primers. Clones were read by immunoSEQ multiplex PCR, and TCRdb kept only the in-frame ones, dropping some. The sample yields under 200,000 clones, roughly 80% seen once. Trimming removed 0 bases from V and 1 base from J, with 3 bases in between. The CDR3 is 13 amino acids. Looked up from germline, CDR1 is SGHNT and CDR2 is YYREEE (reference sequence).

This chain joins TRBV5-4 and TRBJ2-3, with unresolved D. This sequence originates from a woman under 30 in good health and CMV-seronegative. The sample comprised PBMCs. The CDR3 nucleotides read TGTGCCAGCAGCTTGGCAGGCACAGATACGCAGTATTTT. This encodes CASSLAGTDTQYF.